The present TCR beta chain was sequenced within a study of blood T cells in healthy people across ages. The second PCR ran roughly 7 to 12 cycles with a sample-barcoded 5' primer and J-beta primers. Each cDNA molecule was tagged by a template-switch adaptor that had 12 random nucleotides. TCRdb re-analysed the 5' RACE reads in MiXCR, keeping a single row per CDR3 protein. The sample comprises 1.8 million or so distinct CDR3 sequences, about 39% of which are singletons, and 23% rests with the top ten. Germline V gene sequence: CDR1 MNHEY, CDR2 SVGAGI. V trimming: 5 bases; J trimming: 2 bases; junction bases outside the gene matches: 6. The CDR3 runs to 14 residues.

Material: blood. The chain joins TRBV6-5 to TRBJ2-7, with 7 bases identical to TRBD1. The TCR comes from a human donor in good health. CDR3 amino acids: CASSLWDRPYEQYF. CDR3 coding DNA: TGTGCCAGCAGTCTTTGGGACAGACCCTACGAGCAGTACTTC.